This TCR beta chain was profiled in a study of human T cells and chemical hapten exposure. As for the study in general: Patch testing placed 0.01% DPC on the upper back, with readings at 6 days.

General observations from the study: Donor immune responses may differ from healthy people's, since all donors had alopecia.

The CDR3 runs to 13 residues. Looked up from germline, CDR1 is SQVTM and CDR2 is ANQGSEA. V lost 2 bases and J lost 8, with 13 bases in between. Described time point: pre-sensitization, week 0. Treatment given: therapeutic diphenylcyclopropenone sensitization with weekly scalp DPC. This clonotype was counted at least ten times. What it binds is unknown. Authors' processing steps: Counts of TCRs in each sample centred on a median of 95,638 and extended from about 20,000 to 690,000. TCRdb ran MiXCR on the RACE reads and lists one entry per CDR3 protein. For this entry, the V and J calls and clone size follow TCRdb and not the study's own pipeline. Of some 330,000 distinct CDR3 sequences listed, approximately 5.8% are singletons.

The J gene is TRBJ1-3, the V gene TRBV29-1; possibly TRBD1 for D (5 bases). Sample: whole blood, taken in connection with sensitization to the hapten diphenylcyclopropenone (DPC). The TCR originated in a woman under 30 with alopecia areata. Some clones in this sample may be carry-over from other donors' samples. The CDR3 nucleotides are TGCAGCGTTGAACAGGGCGGGGGGGACACCATATATTTT. As protein: CSVEQGGGDTIYF.